This T cell receptor (beta chain) was sequenced for a study of PD-1 blockade in classical Hodgkin lymphoma. Whole-study findings and limits: The authors excluded patients who started nivolumab under 1 year after ASCT. In CD4+ cells, TCR diversity went up significantly by C4D1, but in CD8+ cells it did not. The origin of the repertoire differences remains undefined, with disease activity or prior therapy as possible causes.

This table comes from immunoSEQ multiplex PCR, and its TCRdb copy is limited to in-frame clones, with some not included. Among 40,000 to 45,000 clones listed, approximately 78% were seen once. There was relapse after autologous stem cell transplantation in every patient, and there was variation in brentuximab vedotin exposure. The CDR3 has 13 residues. The V end was cut by 2 bases, the J end by 0 bases, with 4 bases between. Germline loops: CDR1 SGHAT, CDR2 FQNNGV. In regard to this clone: Its antigen is undetermined.

The sequence came from a human donor with classical Hodgkin lymphoma. V and J are TRBV11-2 and TRBJ1-1; no reliable D call. The starting material was peripheral blood mononuclear cells (PBMCs), obtained at baseline. In DNA form, the CDR3 reads TGTGCCAGCAGCTTAATTATGAACACTGAAGCTTTCTTT. It encodes CASSLIMNTEAFF.